This T cell receptor (beta chain) was captured in a study of glioma-infiltrating T cells after dendritic cell vaccination. Libraries were prepared by immunoSEQ multiplex PCR; TCRdb keeps only in-frame clonotypes and omits some of them. In the table there are 50,000 to 75,000 clones, about 85% of which are singletons. Time point of the sample: after dendritic cell vaccination, including at tumor progression/relapse. Germline V lookup: CDR1 KGHSH, CDR2 LQKENI. With 2 bases clipped from V and 3 bases from J, the junction kept 5 bases outside the gene matches. The CDR3 has 18 residues. The material was blood, obtained after dendritic cell vaccination. The origin of this receptor is a human donor with glioblastoma. The V gene is TRBV18, the J gene TRBJ2-6; 12 nucleotides line up with TRBD1. The CDR3 here is CASSPAGTGGGGANVLTF. In nucleotides, the CDR3 is TGTGCCAGCTCACCAGCCGGGACAGGGGGCGGTGGGGCCAACGTCCTGACTTTC.